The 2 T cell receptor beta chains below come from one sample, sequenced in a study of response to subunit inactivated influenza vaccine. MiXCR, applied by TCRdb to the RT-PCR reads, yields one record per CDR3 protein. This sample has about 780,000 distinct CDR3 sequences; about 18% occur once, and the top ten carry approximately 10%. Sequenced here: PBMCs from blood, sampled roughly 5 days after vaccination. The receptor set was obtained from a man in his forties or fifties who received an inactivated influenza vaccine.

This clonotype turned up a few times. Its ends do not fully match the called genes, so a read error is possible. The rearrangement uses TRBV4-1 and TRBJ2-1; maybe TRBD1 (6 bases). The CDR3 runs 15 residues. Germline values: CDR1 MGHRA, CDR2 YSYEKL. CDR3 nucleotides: TGCGCCAGCAGCGAAGACAGGAGATACTACAATGAGCAGTTCTTC. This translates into CASSEDRRYYNEQFF.

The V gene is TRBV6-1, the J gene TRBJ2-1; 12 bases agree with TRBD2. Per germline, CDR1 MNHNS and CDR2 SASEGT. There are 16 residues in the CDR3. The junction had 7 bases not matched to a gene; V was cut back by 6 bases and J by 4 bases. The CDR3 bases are TGTGCCAGCAGGCGACTAGCGGGAGAGGTGTACAATGAGCAGTTCTTC. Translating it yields CASRRLAGEVYNEQFF.